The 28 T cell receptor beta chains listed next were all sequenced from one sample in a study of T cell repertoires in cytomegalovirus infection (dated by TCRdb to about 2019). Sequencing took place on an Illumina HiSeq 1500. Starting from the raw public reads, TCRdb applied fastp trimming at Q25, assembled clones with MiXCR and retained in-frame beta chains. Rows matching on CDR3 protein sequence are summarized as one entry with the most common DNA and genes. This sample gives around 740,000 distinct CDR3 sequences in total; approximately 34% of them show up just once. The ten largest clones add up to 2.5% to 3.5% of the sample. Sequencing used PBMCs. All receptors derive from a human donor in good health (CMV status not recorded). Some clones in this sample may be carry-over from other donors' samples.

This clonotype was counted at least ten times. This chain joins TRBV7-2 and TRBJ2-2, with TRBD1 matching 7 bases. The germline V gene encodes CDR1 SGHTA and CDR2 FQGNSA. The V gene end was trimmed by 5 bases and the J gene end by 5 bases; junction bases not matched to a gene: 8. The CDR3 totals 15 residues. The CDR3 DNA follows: TGTGCCAGCAGCGCCCGACAGGGAACGACCGGGGAGCTGTTTTTT. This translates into CASSARQGTTGELFF.

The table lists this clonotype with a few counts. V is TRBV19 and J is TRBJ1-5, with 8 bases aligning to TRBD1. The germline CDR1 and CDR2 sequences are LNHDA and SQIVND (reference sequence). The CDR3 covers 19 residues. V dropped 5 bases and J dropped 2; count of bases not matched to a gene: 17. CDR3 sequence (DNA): TGTGCCAGTAGTCCCCAAAGACAGGGGCGAATTATGGGCAATCAGCCCCAGCATTTT. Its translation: CASSPQRQGRIMGNQPQHF. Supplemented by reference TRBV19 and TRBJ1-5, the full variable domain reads DGGITQSPKYLFRKEGQNVTLSCEQNLNHDAMYWYRQDPGQGLRLIYYSQIVNDFQKGDIAEGYSVSREKKESFPLTVTSAQKNPTAFYLCASSPQRQGRIMGNQPQHFGDGTRLSIL.

The CDR3 here is CSAPSALARNEQFF. The CDR3 DNA is TGCAGTGCTCCCAGCGCTTTAGCGAGAAATGAGCAGTTCTTC. The V gene is TRBV20-1, the J gene TRBJ2-1, with D possibly being TRBD2 (5 bases). The V gene's germline CDR1 is DFQATT and CDR2 SNEGSKA (reference sequence). V lost 5 bases and J 7 bases, leaving 18 bases between the germline ends. The CDR3 contains 14 residues.

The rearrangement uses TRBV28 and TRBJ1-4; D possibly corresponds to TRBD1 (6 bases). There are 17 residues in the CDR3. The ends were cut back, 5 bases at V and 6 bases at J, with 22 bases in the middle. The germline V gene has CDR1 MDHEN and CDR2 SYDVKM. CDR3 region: CASSEGGGVRGYEKLFF. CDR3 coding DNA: TGTGCCAGCAGTGAGGGGGGGGGCGTCAGGGGATATGAAAAACTGTTTTTT.

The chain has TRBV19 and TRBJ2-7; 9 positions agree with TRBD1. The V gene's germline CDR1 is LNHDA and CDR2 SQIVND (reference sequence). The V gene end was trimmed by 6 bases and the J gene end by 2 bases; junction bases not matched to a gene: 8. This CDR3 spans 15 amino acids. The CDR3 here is CASRTTGGSAYEQYF. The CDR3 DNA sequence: TGTGCCAGTAGGACAACAGGGGGCAGCGCCTACGAGCAGTACTTC.

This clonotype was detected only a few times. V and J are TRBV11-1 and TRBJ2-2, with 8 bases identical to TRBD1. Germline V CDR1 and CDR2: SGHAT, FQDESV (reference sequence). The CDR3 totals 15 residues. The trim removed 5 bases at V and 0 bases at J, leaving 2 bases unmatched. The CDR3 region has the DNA TGTGCCAGCAGCCCCAGGGGGCCGAACACCGGGGAGCTGTTTTTT. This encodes CASSPRGPNTGELFF.

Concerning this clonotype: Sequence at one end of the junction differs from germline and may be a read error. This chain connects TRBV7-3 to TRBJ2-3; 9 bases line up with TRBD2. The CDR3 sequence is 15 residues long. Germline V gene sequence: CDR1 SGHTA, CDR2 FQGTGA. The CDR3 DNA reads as TGTGCCAGCAGCTTAATGCGGGGGGGCACGGATACGCAGTATTTT. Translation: CASSLMRGGTDTQYF.

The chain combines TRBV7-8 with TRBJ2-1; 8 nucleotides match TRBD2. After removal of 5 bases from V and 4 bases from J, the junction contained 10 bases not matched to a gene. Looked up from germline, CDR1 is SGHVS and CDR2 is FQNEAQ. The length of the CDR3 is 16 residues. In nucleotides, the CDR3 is TGTGCCAGCAGCCCCGTAGCGGGAACGATTTACAATGAGCAGTTCTTC. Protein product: CASSPVAGTIYNEQFF. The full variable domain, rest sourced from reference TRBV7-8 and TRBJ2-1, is GAGVSQSPRYKVAKRGQDVALRCDPISGHVSLFWYQQALGQGPEFLTYFQNEAQLDKSGLPSDRFFAERPEGSVSTLKIQRTQQEDSAVYLCASSPVAGTIYNEQFFGPGTRLTVL.

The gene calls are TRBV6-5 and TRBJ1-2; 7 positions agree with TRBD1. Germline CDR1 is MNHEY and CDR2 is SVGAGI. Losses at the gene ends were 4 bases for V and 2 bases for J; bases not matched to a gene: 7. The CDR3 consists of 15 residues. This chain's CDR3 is CASSLTGRENYGYTF. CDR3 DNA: TGTGCCAGCAGTTTGACAGGGCGCGAGAACTATGGCTACACCTTC.

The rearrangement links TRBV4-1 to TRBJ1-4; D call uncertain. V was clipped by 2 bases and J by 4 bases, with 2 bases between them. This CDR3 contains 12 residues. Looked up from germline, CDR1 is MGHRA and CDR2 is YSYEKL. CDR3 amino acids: CASSQNNEKLFF. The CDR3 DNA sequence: TGCGCCAGCAGCCAAAATAATGAAAAACTGTTTTTT.

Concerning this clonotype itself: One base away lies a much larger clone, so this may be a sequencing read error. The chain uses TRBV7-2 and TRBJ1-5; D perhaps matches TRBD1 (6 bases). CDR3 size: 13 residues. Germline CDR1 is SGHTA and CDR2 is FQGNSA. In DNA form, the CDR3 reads TGTTCCAGCAGCATCAGGGGTGATCAGCCCCAGCATTTT. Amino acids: CSSSIRGDQPQHF.

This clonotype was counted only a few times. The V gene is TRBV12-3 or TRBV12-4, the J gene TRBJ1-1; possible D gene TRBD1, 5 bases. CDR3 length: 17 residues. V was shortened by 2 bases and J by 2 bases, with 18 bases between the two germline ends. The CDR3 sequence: CASSLSGTILSNTEAFF. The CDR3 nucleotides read TGTGCCAGCAGTTTATCCGGGACCATCCTAAGTAACACTGAAGCTTTCTTT.

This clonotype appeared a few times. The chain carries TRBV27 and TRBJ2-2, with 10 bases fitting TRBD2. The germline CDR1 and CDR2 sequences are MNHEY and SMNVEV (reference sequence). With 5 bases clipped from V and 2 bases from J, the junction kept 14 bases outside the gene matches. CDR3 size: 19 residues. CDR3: CASSPGLAELPPNTGELFF. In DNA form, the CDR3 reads TGTGCCAGCAGTCCAGGACTAGCGGAACTACCCCCAAACACCGGGGAGCTGTTTTTT.

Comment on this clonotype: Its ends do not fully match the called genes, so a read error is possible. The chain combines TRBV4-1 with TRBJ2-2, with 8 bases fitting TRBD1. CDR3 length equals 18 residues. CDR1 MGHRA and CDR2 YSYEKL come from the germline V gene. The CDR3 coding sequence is TGCGCCAGCAGACAAGACTTATTGAGACAGGGGCGAACCGGGGAGCTGTTTTTT. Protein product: CASRQDLLRQGRTGELFF.

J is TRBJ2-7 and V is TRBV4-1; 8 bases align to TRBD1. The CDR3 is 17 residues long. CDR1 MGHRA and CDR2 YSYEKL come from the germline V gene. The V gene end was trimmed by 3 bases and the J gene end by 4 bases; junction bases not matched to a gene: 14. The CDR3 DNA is TGCGCCAGCAGCCATGCACGAGGACAGGGCCGACCGTACGAGCAGTACTTC. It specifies CASSHARGQGRPYEQYF.

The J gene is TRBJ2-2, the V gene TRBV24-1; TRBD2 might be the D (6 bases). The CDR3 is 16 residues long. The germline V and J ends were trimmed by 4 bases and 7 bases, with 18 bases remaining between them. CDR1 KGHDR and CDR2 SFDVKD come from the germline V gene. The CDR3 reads CATSEVGLSTDGELFF. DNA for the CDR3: TGTGCCACCAGTGAAGTGGGACTCTCAACCGACGGGGAGCTGTTTTTT.

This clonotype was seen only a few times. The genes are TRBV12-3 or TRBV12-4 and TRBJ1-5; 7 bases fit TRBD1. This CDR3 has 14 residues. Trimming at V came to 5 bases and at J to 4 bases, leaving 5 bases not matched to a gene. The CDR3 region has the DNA TGTGCCAGCAGTGGCCGGGACAGAAATCAGCCCCAGCATTTT. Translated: CASSGRDRNQPQHF.

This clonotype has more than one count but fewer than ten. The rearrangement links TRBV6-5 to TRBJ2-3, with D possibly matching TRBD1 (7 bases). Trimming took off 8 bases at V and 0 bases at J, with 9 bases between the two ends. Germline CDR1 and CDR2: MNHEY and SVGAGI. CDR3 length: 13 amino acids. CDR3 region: CASQGGSTDTQYF. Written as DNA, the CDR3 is TGTGCCAGCCAGGGGGGCAGCACAGATACGCAGTATTTT.

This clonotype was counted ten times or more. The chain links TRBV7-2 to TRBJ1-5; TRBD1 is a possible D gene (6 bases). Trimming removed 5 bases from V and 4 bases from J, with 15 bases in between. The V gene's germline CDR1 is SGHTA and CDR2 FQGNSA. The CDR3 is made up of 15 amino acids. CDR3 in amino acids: CASSQMGARNQPQHF. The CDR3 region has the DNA TGTGCCAGCAGCCAGATGGGGGCTCGGAATCAGCCCCAGCATTTT.

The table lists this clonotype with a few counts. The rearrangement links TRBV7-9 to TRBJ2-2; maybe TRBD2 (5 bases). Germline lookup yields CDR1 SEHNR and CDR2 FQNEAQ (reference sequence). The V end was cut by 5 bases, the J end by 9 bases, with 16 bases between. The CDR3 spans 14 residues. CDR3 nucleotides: TGTGCCAGCAGCAGACCTGAGGAGGTTTGGGAGCTGTTTTTT. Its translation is CASSRPEEVWELFF.

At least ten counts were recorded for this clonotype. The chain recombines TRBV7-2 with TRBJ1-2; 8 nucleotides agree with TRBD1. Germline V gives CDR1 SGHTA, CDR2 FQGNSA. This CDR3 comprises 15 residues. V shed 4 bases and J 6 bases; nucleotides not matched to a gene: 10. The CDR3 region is CASSSNSGRGHGYTF. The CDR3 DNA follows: TGTGCCAGCAGCTCCAATTCGGGCAGGGGGCATGGCTACACCTTC.

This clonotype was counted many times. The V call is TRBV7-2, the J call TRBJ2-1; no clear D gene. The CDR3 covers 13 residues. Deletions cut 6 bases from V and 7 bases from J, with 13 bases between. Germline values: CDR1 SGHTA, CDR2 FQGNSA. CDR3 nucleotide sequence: TGTGCCAGCAGTTCCGTGGCCGGGAATGAGCAGTTCTTC. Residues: CASSSVAGNEQFF.

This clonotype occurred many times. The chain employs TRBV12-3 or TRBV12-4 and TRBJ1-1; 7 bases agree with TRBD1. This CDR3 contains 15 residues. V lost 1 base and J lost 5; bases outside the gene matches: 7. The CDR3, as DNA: TGTGCCAGCAGTTTAGTCACGGGACAGAGAACTGAAGCTTTCTTT. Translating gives CASSLVTGQRTEAFF.

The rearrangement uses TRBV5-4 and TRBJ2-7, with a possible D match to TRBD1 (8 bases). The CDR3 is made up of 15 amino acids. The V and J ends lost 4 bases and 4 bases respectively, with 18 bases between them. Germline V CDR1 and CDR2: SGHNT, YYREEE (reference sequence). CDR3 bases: TGTGCCAGCAGCGGGGGGGGACAGGAGATTTACGAGCAGTACTTC. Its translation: CASSGGGQEIYEQYF.

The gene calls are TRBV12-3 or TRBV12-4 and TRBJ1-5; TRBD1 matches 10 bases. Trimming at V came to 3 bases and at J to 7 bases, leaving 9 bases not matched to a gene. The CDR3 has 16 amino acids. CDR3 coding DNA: TGTGCCAGCAGTTTTGGGGACAGGGGATCTGCGCAGCCCCAGCATTTT. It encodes CASSFGDRGSAQPQHF.

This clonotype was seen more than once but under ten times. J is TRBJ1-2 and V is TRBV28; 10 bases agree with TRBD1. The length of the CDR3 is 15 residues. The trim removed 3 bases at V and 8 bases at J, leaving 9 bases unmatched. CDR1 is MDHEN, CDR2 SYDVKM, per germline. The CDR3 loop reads CASSLPGQGLWGYTF. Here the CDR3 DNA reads TGTGCCAGCAGTTTGCCGGGACAGGGGCTTTGGGGCTACACCTTC.

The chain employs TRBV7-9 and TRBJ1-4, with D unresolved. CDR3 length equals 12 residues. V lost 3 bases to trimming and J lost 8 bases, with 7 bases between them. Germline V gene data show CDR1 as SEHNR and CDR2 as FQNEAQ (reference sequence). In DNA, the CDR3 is TGTGCCAGCAGCTTTAACCGGGAAAAACTGTTTTTT. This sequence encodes CASSFNREKLFF.

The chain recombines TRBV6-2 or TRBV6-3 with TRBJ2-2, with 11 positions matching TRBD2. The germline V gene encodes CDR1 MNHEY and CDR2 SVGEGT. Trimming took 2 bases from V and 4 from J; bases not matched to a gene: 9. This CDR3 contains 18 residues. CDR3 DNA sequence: TGTGCCAGCAGTTACCTTACGACCGGGACTAGCGGCACCGGGGAGCTGTTTTTT. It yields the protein CASSYLTTGTSGTGELFF.